A selection of T cell receptor beta chains follows, all from one sample in a study of CD8+ T cells in alopecia areata. TCRdb's copy holds only in-frame clones and misses some; the assay was immunoSEQ multiplex PCR. The table includes roughly 200,000 clones, 45% to 70% detected once. The material sequenced was CD8+ T cells sorted from blood. Receptors originate from a human donor in good health. The conserved cysteine and the conserved F or W are not part of the CDR3 here. Each record gives: J gene, V gene, CDR3 length, CDR3 protein.

TRBJ2-2,TRBV4-1,15,ASSHPGWGAVTGELF
TRBJ2-7,TRBV6-5,12,ASSYSTGGYEQY
TRBJ2-7,TRBV28,12,ASSPQGATREQY
TRBJ1-2,TRBV2,13,ASSEALAGRGGYT
TRBJ1-2,TRBV5-1,11,ASSSRTNYGYT
TRBJ2-7,TRBV13,11,ASSPTGGEGQY
TRBJ2-7,TRBV10-1,10,ASSETGNEQY
TRBJ1-1,TRBV7-9,13,ASSPSVERNTEAF
TRBJ2-3,TRBV4-1,12,ASSHKAGHDTQY
TRBJ2-7,TRBV4-1,11,ASSQVPVYEQY